The 23 T cell receptor beta chains below were found in one sample sequenced in a study of blood T cell repertoires in COVID-19. Using immunoSEQ multiplex PCR, the repertoire was profiled, and TCRdb retains in-frame clones only, with some absent. The sample includes 310,000 or so clones, roughly 86% of them seen just once. The specimen sequenced was peripheral blood. Receptors originate from a woman in her 50s with acute or convalescent COVID-19.

The rearrangement links TRBV6-6 to TRBJ1-1; D call uncertain. The germline V gene has CDR1 MNHNY and CDR2 SVGAGI (reference sequence). This CDR3 contains 15 residues. The germline V and J ends were trimmed by 0 bases and 4 bases, with 12 bases remaining between them. DNA for the CDR3: TGTGCCAGCAGTTACTCGACCGGGGATGGCACTGAAGCTTTCTTT. Encoded protein: CASSYSTGDGTEAFF.

This clone has just one count. The CDR3 DNA sequence: TGTGCCAGCAGCAAACCGCCGGCTTGGGCAGGTAGCAATCAGCCCCAGCATTTT. Protein: CASSKPPAWAGSNQPQHF. This rearrangement joins TRBV21-1 to TRBJ1-5; TRBD1 was called by the table and not checked on the DNA. TRBV21-1 is a recognized pseudogene. The CDR3 extends over 18 amino acids.

The V call is TRBV9, the J call TRBJ2-7; 9 nucleotides agree with TRBD2. V lost 3 bases, J lost 7 bases, and 8 bases stayed unmatched. The CDR3 covers 14 residues. Per germline, CDR1 SGDLS and CDR2 YYNGEE. CDR3: CASSGGGRAGEQYF. CDR3 in DNA: TGTGCCAGCAGCGGGGGCGGGAGGGCCGGAGAGCAGTACTTC.

The chain joins TRBV27 to TRBJ2-2; 9 bases align to TRBD1. V lost 10 bases to trimming and J lost 7 bases; unmatched junction nucleotides: 16. Germline V gene sequence: CDR1 MNHEY, CDR2 SMNVEV (reference sequence). The CDR3 length is 16 residues. CDR3 loop: CATTMSGTGMNGELFF. The DNA for the CDR3 is TGTGCCACGACAATGTCTGGGACAGGGATGAACGGGGAGCTGTTTTTT.

The chain recombines TRBV28 with TRBJ1-4; tentatively, D is TRBD1 (6 bases). V gave up 5 bases and J gave up 5 bases, with 12 bases separating them. Germline CDR1 MDHEN, CDR2 SYDVKM. The CDR3 totals 14 residues. CDR3 coding DNA: TGTGCCAGCAGTACAAGGGGGGGGAATGAAAAACTGTTTTTT. Its protein is CASSTRGGNEKLFF.

The chain links TRBV7-9 to TRBJ1-1, with D unresolved. Trimming took off 11 bases at V and 0 bases at J, with 13 bases between the two ends. Germline CDR1 and CDR2: SEHNR and FQNEAQ (reference sequence). The CDR3 length is 13 residues. DNA for the CDR3: TGTGCCGCGACTGGGAGTATGAACACTGAAGCTTTCTTT. This translates into CAATGSMNTEAFF.

The gene calls are TRBV6-2 or TRBV6-3 and TRBJ1-1; D is unresolved. Between the trimmed V and J ends, which lost 2 bases and 1 base, there was a span of 8 bases. CDR3 size: 14 residues. Germline loops: CDR1 MNHEY, CDR2 SVGEGT. As DNA, the CDR3 is TGTGCCAGCAGTTACGTGTCAGAGAACACTGAAGCTTTCTTT. Residues: CASSYVSENTEAFF.

The chain joins TRBV10-3 to TRBJ1-1, with a tentative D call TRBD1 (6 bases). CDR1 is ENHRY and CDR2 is SYGVKD in the germline V gene. V was cut by 0 bases and J by 8 bases, with 10 bases left in between. CDR3 length equals 13 residues. This CDR3 reads CAISESQGQEAFF. DNA for the CDR3: TGTGCCATCAGTGAGTCACAGGGTCAAGAAGCTTTCTTT.

The CDR3 loop reads CVRSLETRQGSYEQYF. The CDR3 DNA follows: TGTGTCAGAAGCTTAGAGACCCGACAGGGGTCCTACGAGCAGTACTTC. V is TRBV7-5 and J is TRBJ2-7; TRBD1 is the table's D call and was not checked against the DNA. TRBV7-5 has pseudogene status. The CDR3 runs 16 residues.

V usage is TRBV7-9 and J usage is TRBJ2-3; D may be TRBD2 (5 bases). CDR1 SEHNR and CDR2 FQNEAQ come from the germline V gene (reference sequence). There are 14 residues in the CDR3. V lost 0 bases to trimming and J lost 2 bases, with 6 bases between them. For the CDR3, the DNA is TGTGCCAGCAGCTTAGCGGGAGTCACAGATACGCAGTATTTT. Translating gives CASSLAGVTDTQYF.

The genes are TRBV27 and TRBJ2-7; the match to TRBD1 covers 9 bases. This CDR3 comprises 18 residues. The V and J ends lost 6 bases and 5 bases, in that order; junction bases with no gene match: 20. CDR1 is MNHEY and CDR2 is SMNVEV in the germline V gene (reference sequence). CDR3 nucleotides: TGTGCCAGCAGCCGTATCGGCCTCAAGGGGACAGGGTCTGACGAGCAGTACTTC. Translated, it gives CASSRIGLKGTGSDEQYF.

The sample holds one count of this clone. This sequence joins TRBV6-5 and TRBJ1-6; D remains ambiguous. Germline V gives CDR1 MNHEY, CDR2 SVGAGI. This CDR3 is built from 15 residues. Deletions cut 0 bases from V and 8 bases from J, with 11 bases between. The CDR3 bases are TGTGCCAGCAGTTACTCGAGAGGTGTGGATTCACCCCTCCACTTT. This gives the protein CASSYSRGVDSPLHF.

The rearrangement links TRBV3-1 (or the pseudogene TRBV3-2) to TRBJ1-4; 8 bases fit TRBD1. The ends lost 4 bases at V and 4 bases at J; junction bases unmatched: 11. CDR1 is LGHDT and CDR2 is YNNKEL in the germline V gene (reference sequence). The CDR3 length is 17 residues. DNA of the CDR3: TGTGCCAGCAGCCGAGACAGGGGACCCCACCTTAATGAAAAACTGTTTTTT. Amino acids: CASSRDRGPHLNEKLFF.

This rearrangement joins TRBV28 to TRBJ2-2, with 7 nucleotides matching TRBD1. Looked up from germline, CDR1 is MDHEN and CDR2 is SYDVKM. CDR3 length equals 15 residues. J gave up 3 bases and V 7 bases, and 8 bases lay outside the gene matches. This chain's CDR3 is CASKPQDRYTGELFF. CDR3 DNA sequence: TGTGCCAGCAAACCTCAGGACAGGTACACCGGGGAGCTGTTTTTT.

The chain couples TRBV7-6 to TRBJ1-6; D not certain. Germline V gene lookup returns CDR1 SGHVS and CDR2 FNYEAQ. The CDR3 extends over 15 amino acids. Trimming stripped 1 base from V and 3 bases from J, with 7 bases between. This chain's CDR3 is CASSLVRDYNSPLHF. In nucleotides, the CDR3 is TGTGCCAGCAGCTTAGTCCGGGACTATAATTCACCCCTCCACTTT.

The chain recombines TRBV7-2 with TRBJ2-5; a possible D gene is TRBD2 (6 bases). The germline gives CDR1 SGHTA, CDR2 FQGNSA. Trimming pared 3 bases from V and 2 bases from J, leaving 10 bases between. This CDR3 comprises 14 residues. Written as DNA, the CDR3 is TGTGCCAGCAGCTTTGTGGGGGGACAAGAGACCCAGTACTTC. It specifies CASSFVGGQETQYF.

The gene calls are TRBV2 and TRBJ1-1, with TRBD1 matching over 8 bases. V was pared by 7 bases and J by 5 bases, with 18 bases of the junction left unmatched. The germline V gene encodes CDR1 SNHLY and CDR2 FYNNEI. There are 17 residues in the CDR3. The DNA for the CDR3 is TGTGCCAGCAATCGGGCAGGGGGCACCGCCCTGGGGACTGAAGCTTTCTTT. Its translation is CASNRAGGTALGTEAFF.

This clone has only one observation. This chain connects TRBV28 to TRBJ2-1, with TRBD2 matching over 7 bases. Germline-derived CDR1 and CDR2 are MDHEN and SYDVKM. Unmatched junction bases numbered 7, after V lost 6 bases and J lost 2 bases. This CDR3 is 15 amino acids long. The CDR3 spells CASRGGRGPYNEQFF. CDR3 in DNA: TGTGCCAGCAGGGGAGGGAGGGGACCCTACAATGAGCAGTTCTTC. The full variable domain, completed using reference TRBV28 and TRBJ2-1, is DVKVTQSSRYLVKRTGEKVFLECVQDMDHENMFWYRQDPGLGLRLIYFSYDVKMKEKGDIPEGYSVSREKKERFSLILESASTNQTSMYLCASRGGRGPYNEQFFGPGTRLTVL.

This clone was seen repeatedly, ten times or more. The chain couples TRBV4-1 to TRBJ2-1, with 9 nucleotides matching TRBD2. V shed 0 bases and J 7 bases; nucleotides not matched to a gene: 4. Per germline, CDR1 MGHRA and CDR2 YSYEKL. This CDR3 has 15 amino acids. CDR3 DNA sequence: TGCGCCAGCAGCCAAGAGGGGCTAGCGGGGAATGAGCAGTTCTTC. This gives the protein CASSQEGLAGNEQFF.

The chain carries TRBV12-3 or TRBV12-4 and TRBJ2-7; 10 bases agree with TRBD2. The V segment lost 4 bases and the J segment 5 bases; nucleotides outside the gene matches: 2. The CDR3 spans 13 residues. This chain's CDR3 is CASSWLAGDEQYF. The CDR3 DNA is TGTGCCAGCAGTTGGCTAGCGGGAGACGAGCAGTACTTC.

V and J are TRBV6-5 and TRBJ1-4, with D perhaps TRBD1 (6 bases). Germline V lookup: CDR1 MNHEY, CDR2 SVGAGI. The ends were cut back, 5 bases at V and 8 bases at J, with 15 bases in the middle. The CDR3 loop spans 14 amino acids. CDR3 amino acids: CASSLTGSGEKLFF. CDR3 DNA sequence: TGTGCCAGCAGTCTAACAGGGTCTGGGGAAAAACTGTTTTTT.

The CDR3 sequence is CASSLNRREGDDEQFF. CDR3 in DNA: TGTGCCAGCAGCTTGAACAGGCGGGAGGGGGACGATGAGCAGTTCTTC. V usage is TRBV5-6 and J usage is TRBJ2-1; 9 bases map to TRBD2. The CDR3 sequence is 16 residues long. Trimming at V came to 1 base and at J to 8 bases, leaving 10 bases not matched to a gene. Germline CDR1 SGHDT, CDR2 YYEEEE.

The chain joins TRBV19 to TRBJ2-5, with TRBD2 identical over 10 bases. Germline V gene data show CDR1 as LNHDA and CDR2 as SQIVND (reference sequence). V trimming: 8 bases; J trimming: 2 bases; junction bases outside the gene matches: 11. The CDR3 has 16 residues. CDR3 loop: CASSTSGPPRQETQYF. In nucleotides, the CDR3 is TGTGCCAGTTCGACTAGCGGGCCCCCGCGACAAGAGACCCAGTACTTC.